This is a list of T cell receptor beta chains from one sample in a study. TCRdb ran MiXCR on the RT-PCR reads and lists one entry per CDR3 protein. This table holds about 680,000 distinct CDR3 sequences, about 14% found once. The sequenced material came from memory CD4+ T cells from blood. Every receptor here comes from a female donor in good health, serving as a healthy control. Each CDR3 is given with its conserved first and last residue. The D gene is left open where the match is weak. Expanded clones get a size class; other rows say once, few or many, or leave the size out.

size,V,D,J,CDR3,DNA
few,TRBV7-8,-,TRBJ2-2,CASSLVYGKVNTGELFF,TGTGCCAGCAGCTTAGTGTACGGCAAGGTCAACACCGGGGAGCTGTTTTTT
few,TRBV4-3,-,TRBJ1-2,CASSQMTGTEGYTF,TGCGCCAGCAGTCAGATGACCGGGACGGAAGGCTACACCTTC
many,TRBV5-1,TRBD2,TRBJ2-1,CASSLGLADGNEQFF,TGCGCCAGCAGCTTGGGACTAGCGGACGGGAATGAGCAGTTCTTC
many,TRBV12-5,-,TRBJ2-5,CASSRGEMETQYF,TGTGCTAGTTCCCGGGGAGAAATGGAGACCCAGTACTTC
few,TRBV11-2,-,TRBJ1-1,CASSLGWRDTEAFF,TGTGCCAGCAGCTTAGGGTGGAGGGACACTGAAGCTTTCTTT
few,TRBV24-1,TRBD2,TRBJ2-5,CATSVAGKQETQYF,TGTGCCACCAGTGTAGCGGGGAAGCAAGAGACCCAGTACTTC
-,TRBV27,-,TRBJ1-2,CASSLSNRENGYTF,TGTGCCAGCAGTTTATCCAACAGGGAGAATGGCTACACCTTC
-,TRBV12-3/TRBV12-4,TRBD1,TRBJ2-1,CASSPAGQGYNEQFF,TGTGCCAGCAGTCCCGCGGGACAGGGATACAATGAGCAGTTCTTC
few,TRBV7-2,-,TRBJ1-2,CASSLSGRGVLNYGYTF,TGTGCCAGCAGCTTATCGGGCAGGGGAGTTCTTAACTATGGCTACACCTTC
-,TRBV4-3,-,TRBJ2-2,CASSQAPRGYTGELFF,TGCGCCAGCAGCCAAGCTCCCAGGGGTTACACCGGGGAGCTGTTTTTT
many,TRBV20-1,TRBD1,TRBJ2-4,CSAIRGGQGGNIQYF,TGCAGTGCTATACGGGGTGGACAGGGCGGAAACATTCAGTACTTC
few,TRBV5-1,TRBD2,TRBJ2-2,CASSASSGSVTGELFF,TGCGCCAGCAGCGCAAGTAGCGGGAGCGTGACCGGGGAGCTGTTTTTT
few,TRBV6-2/TRBV6-3,TRBD1,TRBJ1-2,CASSYSTSRTGDFGYTF,TGTGCCAGCAGTTACTCCACCTCCCGCACAGGGGACTTTGGCTACACCTTC
many,TRBV11-2,TRBD1,TRBJ2-7,CASSFGQGADWGEQYF,TGTGCCAGCAGCTTCGGACAGGGGGCGGATTGGGGCGAGCAGTACTTC
many,TRBV27,TRBD1,TRBJ2-1,CATKRQGGYNEQFF,TGTGCCACCAAACGACAGGGGGGCTACAATGAGCAGTTCTTC
-,TRBV11-2,TRBD1,TRBJ2-1,CASSSGQGTYNEQFF,TGTGCCAGCAGCAGCGGACAGGGAACCTACAATGAGCAGTTCTTC